This T cell receptor beta chain derives from a study of memory CD4+ T cells and cytomegalovirus serostatus. Turning to this clone: Its target is unknown.

Overall study results and limits: Of 150 to 200 reported CMV TCRbeta sequences, about 67 were found in memory CD4+ repertoires. The CMV-associated TCR signature appears largely within the CD4+ memory repertoire.

The CDR3 has 17 residues. The germline V gene encodes CDR1 LNHNV and CDR2 YYDKDF (reference sequence). Trimming left V 5 bases short and J 0 bases short, with 17 bases between. TCRdb's table, derived via immunoSEQ multiplex PCR, lists solely in-frame clones and lacks some. The table shows tens of thousands of clones, with about 81% occurring only once. The sort gate was single viable CD3+CD4+CD8-CD45RO+ cells for memory CD4+ T cells. After thawing, CD4+ T cells were positively selected. This clonotype originated in an adult in good health and CMV-seronegative. The sample consisted of memory CD4+ T cells from blood. The rearrangement links TRBV15 to TRBJ2-1; no firm D call. The CDR3 nucleotides are TGTGCCACCAGCTCCCCAACGGCCTCCAGCTCCTACAATGAGCAGTTCTTC. As protein: CATSSPTASSSYNEQFF.